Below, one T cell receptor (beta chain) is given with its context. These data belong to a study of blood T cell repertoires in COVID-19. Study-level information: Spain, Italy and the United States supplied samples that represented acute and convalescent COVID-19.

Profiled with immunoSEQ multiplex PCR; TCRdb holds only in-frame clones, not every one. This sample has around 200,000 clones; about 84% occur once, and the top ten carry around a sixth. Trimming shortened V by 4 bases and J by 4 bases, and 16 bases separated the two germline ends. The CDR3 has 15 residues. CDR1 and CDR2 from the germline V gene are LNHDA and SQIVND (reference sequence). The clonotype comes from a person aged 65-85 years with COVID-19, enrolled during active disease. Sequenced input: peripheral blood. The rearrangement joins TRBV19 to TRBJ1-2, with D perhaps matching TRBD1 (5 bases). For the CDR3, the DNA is TGTGCCAGTAGTACGATCGGTGGCAGGGTCTATGGCTACACCTTC. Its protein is CASSTIGGRVYGYTF.